The 23 T cell receptor beta chains reported below all come from one sample, sequenced in a study of blood T cells in healthy people across ages. The authors ran a second PCR of about 7 to 11 cycles using a sample-barcoded 5' primer and a J-beta primer mix. MiXCR, run by TCRdb on the 5' RACE reads, gives a single entry per CDR3 protein. This sample has about 1.5 million distinct CDR3 sequences, with roughly two fifths found just once. The sequenced material came from blood. Receptor source: a woman under 30 in good health.

The chain joins TRBV5-5 to TRBJ2-3; 11 bases map to TRBD2. From germline, CDR1 is SGHKS and CDR2 YYEKEE (reference sequence). The junction had 15 bases not matched to a gene; V was cut back by 4 bases and J by 5 bases. This CDR3 contains 18 residues. Here the CDR3 reads CASSGLPTSGKFVDTQYF. CDR3 nucleotides: TGTGCCAGCAGCGGGCTCCCGACTAGCGGGAAGTTTGTAGATACGCAGTATTTT. Supplemented by reference TRBV5-5 and TRBJ2-3, the full variable domain reads DAGVTQSPTHLIKTRGQQVTLRCSPISGHKSVSWYQQVLGQGPQFIFQYYEKEERGRGNFPDRFSARQFPNYSSELNVNALLLGDSALYLCASSGLPTSGKFVDTQYFGPGTRLTVL.

This clonotype was detected a few times. V gene TRBV27 combines with J gene TRBJ2-3; TRBD1 might be the D (5 bases). CDR1 is MNHEY and CDR2 is SMNVEV in the germline V gene (reference sequence). V was pared by 1 base and J by 3 bases, with 8 bases between. The CDR3 spans 14 residues. The CDR3 DNA is TGTGCCAGCAGTTTATTACAGGCGACAGATACGCAGTATTTT. Translated, it gives CASSLLQATDTQYF.

This chain joins TRBV7-9 and TRBJ2-5; 7 bases fit TRBD1. The J call is in doubt because the DNA end fits TRBJ2-7 better. The CDR3 spans 14 residues. The germline gives CDR1 SEHNR, CDR2 FQNEAQ (reference sequence). CDR3 amino acids: CASSLGDSFYEQYF. The CDR3 DNA sequence: TGTGCCAGCAGCTTAGGGGACAGCTTTTACGAGCAGTACTTC.

The chain joins TRBV2 to TRBJ2-3; 9 bases fit TRBD2. Germline V gene lookup returns CDR1 SNHLY and CDR2 FYNNEI. The CDR3 spans 15 residues. With 3 bases clipped from V and 4 bases from J, the junction kept 5 bases outside the gene matches. The CDR3 here is CASSDLAGLADTQYF. CDR3 sequence (DNA): TGTGCCAGCAGTGATCTAGCGGGATTGGCAGATACGCAGTATTTT.

The chain recombines TRBV5-4 with TRBJ2-7, with TRBD1 matching over 8 bases. The V gene's germline CDR1 is SGHNT and CDR2 YYREEE (reference sequence). The ends lost 3 bases at V and 3 bases at J; junction bases unmatched: 8. The CDR3 runs to 15 residues. DNA of the CDR3: TGTGCCAGCAGCTCCTGGGACAGGACCCTCTACGAGCAGTACTTC. As protein: CASSSWDRTLYEQYF.

There are a few counts of this clonotype. The gene calls are TRBV12-3 or TRBV12-4 and TRBJ1-2, with no clear D. Deletions cut 4 bases from V and 8 bases from J, with 11 bases between. The CDR3 sequence is 12 residues long. CDR3 residues: CASSWEASGYTF. The CDR3 nucleotides are TGTGCCAGCAGTTGGGAAGCCTCGGGCTACACCTTC.

V gene TRBV20-1 combines with J gene TRBJ1-1; the D is unclear. The CDR3 sequence is 15 residues long. The V end lost 0 bases, the J end lost 3 bases, and 14 bases lay between the germline ends. Germline V gives CDR1 DFQATT, CDR2 SNEGSKA (reference sequence). DNA of the CDR3: TGCAGTGCTAGAGATCGTCGGGGTGTTGACACTGAAGCTTTCTTT. Protein sequence: CSARDRRGVDTEAFF.

The rearrangement joins TRBV9 to TRBJ1-1, with unresolved D. The germline CDR1 and CDR2 sequences are SGDLS and YYNGEE. The CDR3 has 14 residues. The V end was cut by 4 bases, the J end by 3 bases, with 13 bases between. CDR3 bases: TGTGCCAGCAGCCGCGATGGGTGGGACACTGAAGCTTTCTTT. This gives the protein CASSRDGWDTEAFF.

Only a few counts were recorded for this clonotype. The CDR3 is CASSLYRVESTDTQYF. CDR3 sequence (DNA): TGTGCCAGCAGCCTGTACAGGGTGGAGAGCACAGATACGCAGTATTTT. The V and J genes are TRBV7-9 and TRBJ2-3, with a tentative D call TRBD1 (6 bases). Trimming left V 5 bases short and J 0 bases short, with 15 bases between. Germline V gene lookup returns CDR1 SEHNR and CDR2 FQNEAQ (reference sequence). The CDR3 spans 16 residues.

This chain uses TRBV9 with TRBJ2-1; 12 nucleotides match TRBD1. Per germline, CDR1 SGDLS and CDR2 YYNGEE. With V trimmed by 4 bases and J by 8 bases, 7 bases remained unmatched. The CDR3 extends over 15 amino acids. The CDR3 coding sequence is TGTGCCAGCAGCTTAGGGGGACAGGGGGCTTATGAGCAGTTCTTC. It translates to CASSLGGQGAYEQFF.

This chain connects TRBV4-1 to TRBJ2-1; no firm D call. This CDR3 is 15 amino acids long. V lost 5 bases, J lost 7 bases, and 18 bases lay in between. CDR1 and CDR2 (germline): MGHRA, YSYEKL. DNA for the CDR3: TGCGCCAGCAGCTATTTGGGCTCGGAGTCAAATGAGCAGTTCTTC. Its protein product is CASSYLGSESNEQFF.

This chain links TRBV20-1 with TRBJ2-1; TRBD2 aligns across 7 bases. The germline CDR1 and CDR2 sequences are DFQATT and SNEGSKA (reference sequence). V shed 5 bases, J shed 0 bases, and the junction held 7 bases outside the gene matches. CDR3 length: 15 amino acids. In DNA, the CDR3 is TGCAGTGCTCCGGAGCGGGGCGACTCCTACAATGAGCAGTTCTTC. Protein sequence: CSAPERGDSYNEQFF.

The DNA of the CDR3 is TGTGCCAGCAGACTTACACAGGGGAAGTGGGCTGAAGCTTTCTTT. As protein: CASRLTQGKWAEAFF. The rearrangement joins TRBV12-3 or TRBV12-4 to TRBJ1-1, with TRBD1 matching 7 bases. Trimming cost V 6 bases and J 6 bases; bases outside gene matches: 13. CDR3 size: 15 residues.

The chain links TRBV28 to TRBJ2-1, with 11 bases lining up with TRBD1. The junction had 7 bases not matched to a gene; V was cut back by 2 bases and J by 7 bases. Germline lookup yields CDR1 MDHEN and CDR2 SYDVKM. The CDR3 has 16 residues. As DNA, the CDR3 is TGTGCCAGCAGTTTAATCGGGACAGGGGGGTCAAATGAGCAGTTCTTC. This sequence encodes CASSLIGTGGSNEQFF.

This chain joins TRBV20-1 and TRBJ2-3; TRBD1 might be the D (6 bases). The length of the CDR3 is 15 residues. The germline CDR1 and CDR2 sequences are DFQATT and SNEGSKA (reference sequence). Trimming pared 7 bases from V and 3 bases from J, leaving 20 bases between. CDR3 protein: CSGPDRRTPTDTQYF. CDR3 DNA: TGCAGTGGGCCCGACAGGAGGACCCCAACAGATACGCAGTATTTT.

V usage is TRBV21-1 and J usage is TRBJ2-1; the tabulated D call, TRBD1, remains unverified against the DNA. TRBV21-1 is a pseudogene locus. This CDR3 spans 13 amino acids. DNA for the CDR3: TGTGCCAGCAGCACGACAGGGTGTAATGAGCAGTTCTTC. This translates into CASSTTGCNEQFF.

This clonotype was observed a handful of times. For the CDR3, the DNA is TGCAGTGCTAGTGGCTCGGGGGACTTGATCTACGAGCAGTACTTC. It codes for CSASGSGDLIYEQYF. The chain recombines TRBV20-1 with TRBJ2-7, with D possibly TRBD2 on 6 matching bases. The CDR3 sequence is 15 residues long. Germline assignment: CDR1 DFQATT and CDR2 SNEGSKA (reference sequence). V was shortened by 3 bases and J by 3 bases, with 18 bases between the two germline ends.

V usage is TRBV7-2 and J usage is TRBJ1-2; TRBD1 is a possible D gene (6 bases). This CDR3 is 15 amino acids long. Per the germline V gene, CDR1 is SGHTA and CDR2 is FQGNSA. The ends were cut back, 2 bases at V and 2 bases at J, with 12 bases in the middle. The CDR3 sequence is CASSLPQTGNYGYTF. In DNA form, the CDR3 reads TGTGCCAGCAGCTTACCTCAGACAGGAAACTATGGCTACACCTTC.

This clonotype turned up a few times. This chain links TRBV27 with TRBJ2-1, with D perhaps TRBD2 (5 bases). CDR1 MNHEY and CDR2 SMNVEV come from the germline V gene (reference sequence). Trimming shortened V by 6 bases and J by 4 bases, and 19 bases separated the two germline ends. The CDR3 totals 16 residues. CDR3 DNA: TGTGCCAGCAGCCAAGGCGTTCTGGGGAGTTACAATGAGCAGTTCTTC. Residues: CASSQGVLGSYNEQFF.

In this sample, this clonotype turned up many times. The V and J genes are TRBV7-2 and TRBJ2-3, with 7 nucleotides matching TRBD1. CDR3 length equals 14 residues. The V segment lost 7 bases and the J segment 6 bases; nucleotides outside the gene matches: 10. The V gene's germline CDR1 is SGHTA and CDR2 FQGNSA. DNA for the CDR3: TGTGCCAGCACCCTAGGGGGCTCGAGGGATACGCAGTATTTT. This gives the protein CASTLGGSRDTQYF.

A few counts support this clonotype. This chain links TRBV7-2 with TRBJ2-1; no clear D. The V end was cut by 8 bases, the J end by 5 bases, with 16 bases between. The CDR3 is 14 residues long. Germline V lookup: CDR1 SGHTA, CDR2 FQGNSA. This CDR3 is CASRLHGMDNEQFF. CDR3 sequence (DNA): TGTGCCAGCCGTTTGCATGGAATGGACAATGAGCAGTTCTTC.

The count of this clonotype is one. CDR3 in amino acids: CASSNMNTEAFF. In DNA form, the CDR3 reads TGTGCCAGCAGTAACATGAACACTGAAGCTTTCTTT. The chain is built from TRBV6-1 and TRBJ1-1; D not resolved. Trimming took off 5 bases at V and 0 bases at J, with 4 bases between the two ends. This CDR3 is 12 amino acids long. Per germline, CDR1 MNHNS and CDR2 SASEGT.

The chain carries TRBV10-3 and TRBJ2-1; 8 nucleotides align to TRBD2. The CDR3 totals 16 residues. Germline V gives CDR1 ENHRY, CDR2 SYGVKD. Trimming removed 6 bases from V and 4 bases from J; junction bases left unmatched: 11. In nucleotides, the CDR3 is TGTGCCATCAGCTCACCGAGCGGGGGCAATTACAATGAGCAGTTCTTC. Its protein product is CAISSPSGGNYNEQFF.